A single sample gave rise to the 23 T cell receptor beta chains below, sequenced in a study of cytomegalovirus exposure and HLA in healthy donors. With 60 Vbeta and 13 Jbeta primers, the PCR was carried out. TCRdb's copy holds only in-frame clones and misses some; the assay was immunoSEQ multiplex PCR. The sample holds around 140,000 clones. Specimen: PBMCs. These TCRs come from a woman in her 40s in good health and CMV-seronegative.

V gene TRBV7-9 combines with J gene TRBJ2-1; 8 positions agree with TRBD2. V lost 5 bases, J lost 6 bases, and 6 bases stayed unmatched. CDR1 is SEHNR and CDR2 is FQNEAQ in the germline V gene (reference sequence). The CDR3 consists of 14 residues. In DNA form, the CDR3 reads TGTGCCAGCAGCCTTCGGGAGGGTCCCAATGAGCAGTTCTTC. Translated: CASSLREGPNEQFF. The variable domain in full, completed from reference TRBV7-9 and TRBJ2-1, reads DTGVSQNPRHKITKRGQNVTFRCDPISEHNRLYWYRQTLGQGPEFLTYFQNEAQLEKSRLLSDRFSAERPKGSFSTLEIQRTEQGDSAMYLCASSLREGPNEQFFGPGTRLTVL.

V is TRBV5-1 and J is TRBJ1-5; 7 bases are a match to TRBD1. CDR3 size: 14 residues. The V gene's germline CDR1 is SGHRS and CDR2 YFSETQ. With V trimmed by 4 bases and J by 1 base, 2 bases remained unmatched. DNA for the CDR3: TGCGCCAGCAGCCCGACAGGGAGCAATCAGCCCCAGCATTTT. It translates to CASSPTGSNQPQHF.

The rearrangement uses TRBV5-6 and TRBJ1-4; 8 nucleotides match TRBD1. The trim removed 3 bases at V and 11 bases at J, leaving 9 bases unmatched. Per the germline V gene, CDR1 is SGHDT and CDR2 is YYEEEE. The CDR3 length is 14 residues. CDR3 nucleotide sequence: TGTGCCAGCAGCTCGGACAGGGAACTAGGGAAACTGTTTTTT. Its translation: CASSSDRELGKLFF.

The CDR3 spells CASSSRDRVEEQFF. The CDR3 DNA sequence: TGTGCCAGCAGCTCCCGGGACAGGGTAGAAGAGCAGTTCTTC. V gene TRBV7-2 combines with J gene TRBJ2-1, with 9 nucleotides matching TRBD1. V lost 4 bases and J lost 10; bases outside the gene matches: 8. The CDR3 runs to 14 residues. Germline CDR1 and CDR2: SGHTA and FQGNSA.

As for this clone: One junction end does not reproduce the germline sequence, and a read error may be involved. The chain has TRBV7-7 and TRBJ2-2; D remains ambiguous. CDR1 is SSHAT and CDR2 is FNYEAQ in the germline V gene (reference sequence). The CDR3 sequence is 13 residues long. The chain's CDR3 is CASSLDIPGELFF. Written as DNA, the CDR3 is TGTGCTAGCAGCTTAGATATCCCCGGGGAGCTGTTTTTT.

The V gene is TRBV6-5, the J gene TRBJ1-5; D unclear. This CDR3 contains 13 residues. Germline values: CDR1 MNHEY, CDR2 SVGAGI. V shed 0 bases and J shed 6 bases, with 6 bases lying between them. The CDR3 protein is CASSYSWSQPQHF. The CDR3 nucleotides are TGTGCCAGCAGTTACTCATGGAGTCAGCCCCAGCATTTT.

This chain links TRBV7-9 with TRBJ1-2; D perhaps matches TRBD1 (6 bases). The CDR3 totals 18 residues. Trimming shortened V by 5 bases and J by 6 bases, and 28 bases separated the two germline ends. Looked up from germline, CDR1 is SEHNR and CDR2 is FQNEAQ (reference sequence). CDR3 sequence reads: CASSPQIGRKGGNNGYTF. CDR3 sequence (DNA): TGTGCCAGCAGCCCGCAGATCGGACGAAAAGGGGGAAATAATGGCTACACCTTC. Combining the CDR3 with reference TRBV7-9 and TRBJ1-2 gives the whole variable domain DTGVSQNPRHKITKRGQNVTFRCDPISEHNRLYWYRQTLGQGPEFLTYFQNEAQLEKSRLLSDRFSAERPKGSFSTLEIQRTEQGDSAMYLCASSPQIGRKGGNNGYTFGSGTRLTVV.

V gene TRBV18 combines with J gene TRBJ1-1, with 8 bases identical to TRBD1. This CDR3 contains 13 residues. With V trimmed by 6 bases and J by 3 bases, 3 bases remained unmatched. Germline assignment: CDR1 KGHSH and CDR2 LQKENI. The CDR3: CASSTTGDTEAFF. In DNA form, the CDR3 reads TGTGCCAGCTCTACGACAGGGGACACTGAAGCTTTCTTT.

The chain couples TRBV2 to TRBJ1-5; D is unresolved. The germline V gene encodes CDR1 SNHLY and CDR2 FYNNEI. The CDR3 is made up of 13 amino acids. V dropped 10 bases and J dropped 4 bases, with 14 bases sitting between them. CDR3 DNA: TGTGCCAAGGCCGGGAGCGGTAATCAGCCCCAGCATTTT. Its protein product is CAKAGSGNQPQHF.

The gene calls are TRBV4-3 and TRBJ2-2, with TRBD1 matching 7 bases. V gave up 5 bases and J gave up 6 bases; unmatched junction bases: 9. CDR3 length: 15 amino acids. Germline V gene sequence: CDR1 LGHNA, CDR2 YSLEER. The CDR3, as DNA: TGCGCCAGCAGCGCGACAGGGACATACCCCGGGGAGCTGTTTTTT. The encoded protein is CASSATGTYPGELFF.

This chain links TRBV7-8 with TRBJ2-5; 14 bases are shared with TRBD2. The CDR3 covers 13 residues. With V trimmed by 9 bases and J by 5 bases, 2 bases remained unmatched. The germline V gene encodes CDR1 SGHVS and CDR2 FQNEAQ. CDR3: CASRLAGGETQYF. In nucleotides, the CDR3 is TGTGCCAGTCGACTAGCGGGGGGGGAGACCCAGTACTTC.

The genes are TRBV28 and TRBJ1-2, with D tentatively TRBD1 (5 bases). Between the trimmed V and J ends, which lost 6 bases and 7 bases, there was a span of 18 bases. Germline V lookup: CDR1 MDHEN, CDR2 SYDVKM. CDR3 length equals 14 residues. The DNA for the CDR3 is TGTGCCAGCAGCCTTAGGGGAAGGGTTTTTGGCTACACCTTC. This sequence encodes CASSLRGRVFGYTF.

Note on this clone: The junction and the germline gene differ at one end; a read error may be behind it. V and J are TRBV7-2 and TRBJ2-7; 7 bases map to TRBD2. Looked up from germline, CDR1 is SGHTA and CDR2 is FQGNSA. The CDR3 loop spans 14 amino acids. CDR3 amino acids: CASGLGRGTYEQYF. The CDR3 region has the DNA TGTGCCAGCGGCTTAGGGAGGGGAACCTACGAGCAGTACTTC.

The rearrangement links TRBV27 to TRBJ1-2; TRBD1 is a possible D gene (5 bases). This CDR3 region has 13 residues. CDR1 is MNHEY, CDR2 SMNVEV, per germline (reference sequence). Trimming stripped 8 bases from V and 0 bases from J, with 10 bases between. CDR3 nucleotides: TGTGCCAGCGGGGGGTTCCCTAACTATGGCTACACCTTC. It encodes CASGGFPNYGYTF.

The chain's CDR3 is CAISESTAGASDTQYF. The CDR3 nucleotides are TGTGCCATCAGTGAGTCGACAGCGGGGGCATCAGATACGCAGTATTTT. The rearrangement uses TRBV10-3 and TRBJ2-3; 8 nucleotides match TRBD2. The CDR3 spans 16 residues. Per the germline V gene, CDR1 is ENHRY and CDR2 is SYGVKD. V lost 0 bases and J lost 4; bases outside the gene matches: 6.

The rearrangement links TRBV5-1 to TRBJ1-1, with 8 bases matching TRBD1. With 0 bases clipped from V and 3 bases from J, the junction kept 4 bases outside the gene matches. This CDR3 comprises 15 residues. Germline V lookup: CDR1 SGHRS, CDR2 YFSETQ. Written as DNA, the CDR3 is TGCGCCAGCAGCTTGGAACAGGGGGTATACACTGAAGCTTTCTTT. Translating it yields CASSLEQGVYTEAFF.

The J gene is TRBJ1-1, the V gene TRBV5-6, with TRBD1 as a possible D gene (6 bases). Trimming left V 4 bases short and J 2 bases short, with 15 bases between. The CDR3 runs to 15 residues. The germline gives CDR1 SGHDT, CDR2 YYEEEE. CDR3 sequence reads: CASSPGTGRNTEAFF. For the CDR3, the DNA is TGTGCCAGCAGCCCCGGAACAGGGAGAAACACTGAAGCTTTCTTT.

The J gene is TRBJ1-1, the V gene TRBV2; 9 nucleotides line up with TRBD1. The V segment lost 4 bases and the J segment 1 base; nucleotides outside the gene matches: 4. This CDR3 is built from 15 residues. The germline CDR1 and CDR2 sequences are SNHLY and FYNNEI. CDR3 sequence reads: CASSGYRGQNTEAFF. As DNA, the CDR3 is TGTGCCAGCAGTGGCTACAGGGGGCAGAACACTGAAGCTTTCTTT.

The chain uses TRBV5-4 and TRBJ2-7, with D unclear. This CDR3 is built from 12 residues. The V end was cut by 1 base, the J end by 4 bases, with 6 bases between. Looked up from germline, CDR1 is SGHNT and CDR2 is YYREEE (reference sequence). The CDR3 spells CASSLNGYEQYF. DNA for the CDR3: TGTGCCAGCAGCTTGAACGGTTACGAGCAGTACTTC.

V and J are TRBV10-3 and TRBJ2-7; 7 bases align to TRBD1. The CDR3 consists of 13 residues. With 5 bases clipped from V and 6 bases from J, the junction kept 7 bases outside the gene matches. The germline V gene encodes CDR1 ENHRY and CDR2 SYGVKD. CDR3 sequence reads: CAISRDRSFEQYV. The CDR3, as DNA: TGTGCCATCAGTCGGGACAGATCTTTCGAGCAGTACGTC.

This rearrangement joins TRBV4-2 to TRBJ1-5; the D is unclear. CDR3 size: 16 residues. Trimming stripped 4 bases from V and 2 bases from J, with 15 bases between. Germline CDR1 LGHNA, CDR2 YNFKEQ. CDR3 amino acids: CASSRRHSPGNQPQHF. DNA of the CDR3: TGTGCCAGCAGCCGACGACACTCCCCGGGCAATCAGCCCCAGCATTTT.

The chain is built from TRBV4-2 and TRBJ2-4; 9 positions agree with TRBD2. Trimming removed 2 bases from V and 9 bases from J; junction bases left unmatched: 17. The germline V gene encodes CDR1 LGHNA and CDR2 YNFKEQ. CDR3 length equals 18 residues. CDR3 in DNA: TGTGCCAGCAGCCAACCCTCATATAGCGGGGGTGGGGGAGGCATTCAGTACTTC. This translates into CASSQPSYSGGGGGIQYF.

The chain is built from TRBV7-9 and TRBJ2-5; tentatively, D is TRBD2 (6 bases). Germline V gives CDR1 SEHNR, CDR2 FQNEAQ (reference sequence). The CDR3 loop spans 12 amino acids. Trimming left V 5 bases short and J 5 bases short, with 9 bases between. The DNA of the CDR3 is TGTGCCAGCAGCCGACTAGGCGAGACCCAGTACTTC. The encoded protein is CASSRLGETQYF.